This T cell receptor beta chain was recorded in a study of blood T cell repertoires in COVID-19. The CDR3 consists of 14 residues. V was trimmed by 7 bases and J by 7 bases, leaving 19 bases between them. In germline, CDR1 is SNHLY, CDR2 FYNNEI. Libraries were prepared by immunoSEQ multiplex PCR; TCRdb keeps only in-frame clonotypes and omits some of them. The sample consists of about 230,000 clones, over 75% of them appearing once. This chain joins TRBV2 and TRBJ1-2, with D maybe TRBD1 (6 bases). Sequenced: peripheral blood. The receptor was derived from a man aged 50 to 59 with COVID-19, enrolled during active disease. CDR3 coding DNA: TGTGCCAGCACGAACAGGGTGGGTTCTATTGGCTACACCTTC. Protein sequence: CASTNRVGSIGYTF.